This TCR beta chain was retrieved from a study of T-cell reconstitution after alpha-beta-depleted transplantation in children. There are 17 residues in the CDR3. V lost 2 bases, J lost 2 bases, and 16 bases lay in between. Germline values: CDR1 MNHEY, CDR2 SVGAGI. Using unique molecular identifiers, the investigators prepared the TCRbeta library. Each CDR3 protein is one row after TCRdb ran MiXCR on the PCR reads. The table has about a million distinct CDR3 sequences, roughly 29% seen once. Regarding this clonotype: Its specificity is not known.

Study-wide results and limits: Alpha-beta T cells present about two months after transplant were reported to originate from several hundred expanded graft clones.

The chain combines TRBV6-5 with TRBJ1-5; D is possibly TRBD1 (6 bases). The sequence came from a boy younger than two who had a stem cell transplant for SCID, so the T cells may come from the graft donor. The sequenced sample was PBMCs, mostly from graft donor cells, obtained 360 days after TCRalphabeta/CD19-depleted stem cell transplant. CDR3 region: CASSYRGSGAGNQPQHF. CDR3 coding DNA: TGTGCCAGCAGTTACCGCGGGTCGGGGGCCGGCAATCAGCCCCAGCATTTT.